The clone carrying this TCR beta chain turned up a few times. Profiled with immunoSEQ multiplex PCR; TCRdb holds only in-frame clones, not every one. Here the sample spans about 210,000 clones, roughly four fifths being singletons. The record originates from a study of blood T cell repertoires in COVID-19. Study background: Sources were T cells, B-cell-depleted T cells, or PBMCs; the material itself was cDNA or gDNA.

The V end lost 4 bases, the J end lost 1 base, and 20 bases lay between the germline ends. The CDR3 totals 19 residues. The germline V gene has CDR1 LNHDA and CDR2 SQIVND (reference sequence). This rearrangement joins TRBV19 to TRBJ2-6, with TRBD1 as a possible D gene (6 bases). This sequence originates from a woman in her 40s with acute or convalescent COVID-19. The source material was peripheral blood. The CDR3 DNA follows: TGTGCCAGTAGTACATACAGGGATTCTCGATCTTCTGGGGCCAACGTCCTGACTTTC. This sequence encodes CASSTYRDSRSSGANVLTF.